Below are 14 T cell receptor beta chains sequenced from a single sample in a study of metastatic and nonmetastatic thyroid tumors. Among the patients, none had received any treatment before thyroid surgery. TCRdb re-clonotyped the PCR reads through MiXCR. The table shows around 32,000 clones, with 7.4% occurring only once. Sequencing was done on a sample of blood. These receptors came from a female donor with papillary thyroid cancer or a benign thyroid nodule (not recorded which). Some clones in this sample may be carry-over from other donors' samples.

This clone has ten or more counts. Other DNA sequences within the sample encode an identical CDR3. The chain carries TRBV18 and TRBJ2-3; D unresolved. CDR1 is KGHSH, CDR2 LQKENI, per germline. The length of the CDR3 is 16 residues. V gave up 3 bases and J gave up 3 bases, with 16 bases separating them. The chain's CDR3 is CASSPPGGGGTDTQYF. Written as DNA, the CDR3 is TGTGCCAGCTCACCCCCGGGCGGTGGTGGAACAGATACGCAGTATTTT.

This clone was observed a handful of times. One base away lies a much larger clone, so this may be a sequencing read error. For the CDR3, the DNA is TGTGCCTGGAAAAGGACAGCCAGTCTGATAGCTCTCTTT. Translated, it gives CAWKRTASLIALF. The chain couples TRBV30 to TRBJ1-1, with D perhaps matching TRBD1 (6 bases). The CDR3 sequence is 13 residues long. Germline CDR1 is GTSNPN and CDR2 is SVGIG (reference sequence).

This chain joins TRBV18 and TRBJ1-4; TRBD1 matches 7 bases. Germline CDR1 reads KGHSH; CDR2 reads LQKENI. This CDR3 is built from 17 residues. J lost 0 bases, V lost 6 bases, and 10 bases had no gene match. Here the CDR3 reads CASSRLQGTSTNEKLFF. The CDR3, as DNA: TGTGCCAGCTCGCGCTTACAGGGGACCTCAACTAATGAAAAACTGTTTTTT.

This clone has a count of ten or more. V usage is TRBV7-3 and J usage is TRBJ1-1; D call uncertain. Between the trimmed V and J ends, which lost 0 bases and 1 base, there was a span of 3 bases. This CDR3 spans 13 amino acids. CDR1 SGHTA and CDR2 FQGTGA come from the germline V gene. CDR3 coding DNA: TGTGCCAGCAGCTTAACCGCGAACACTGAAGCTTTCTTT. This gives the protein CASSLTANTEAFF.

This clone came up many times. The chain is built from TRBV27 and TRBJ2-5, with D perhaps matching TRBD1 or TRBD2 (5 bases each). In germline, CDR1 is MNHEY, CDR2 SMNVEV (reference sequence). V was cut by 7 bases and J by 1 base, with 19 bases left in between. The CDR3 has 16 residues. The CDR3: CASTTTFGAIQETQYF. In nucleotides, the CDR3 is TGTGCCAGCACAACAACCTTCGGGGCCATCCAAGAGACCCAGTACTTC.

The DNA for the CDR3 is TGCAGTGCTAGAGACCGTGGCTCTGGGGCCAACGTCCTGACTTTC. The encoded protein is CSARDRGSGANVLTF. The rearrangement uses TRBV20-1 and TRBJ2-6; D gene ambiguous. V was cut by 0 bases and J by 0 bases, with 6 bases left in between. The CDR3 is 15 amino acids. Looked up from germline, CDR1 is DFQATT and CDR2 is SNEGSKA (reference sequence).

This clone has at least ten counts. As DNA, the CDR3 is TGCGCCAGCAGCCAAGAAGGCACCGGGTTATCCTACGAGCAGTACTTC. Its translation is CASSQEGTGLSYEQYF. This sequence joins TRBV4-3 and TRBJ2-7; D is undetermined. With 0 bases removed from V and 1 base from J, the gap between germline ends came to 13 bases. Per the germline V gene, CDR1 is LGHNA and CDR2 is YSLEER. CDR3 length: 16 residues.

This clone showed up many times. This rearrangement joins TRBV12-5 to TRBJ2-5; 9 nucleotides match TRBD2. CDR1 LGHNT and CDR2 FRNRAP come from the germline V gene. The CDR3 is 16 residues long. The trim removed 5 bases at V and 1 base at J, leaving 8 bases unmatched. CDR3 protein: CASGPFRLAAQETQYF. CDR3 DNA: TGTGCTAGTGGTCCGTTTCGACTAGCGGCCCAAGAGACCCAGTACTTC.

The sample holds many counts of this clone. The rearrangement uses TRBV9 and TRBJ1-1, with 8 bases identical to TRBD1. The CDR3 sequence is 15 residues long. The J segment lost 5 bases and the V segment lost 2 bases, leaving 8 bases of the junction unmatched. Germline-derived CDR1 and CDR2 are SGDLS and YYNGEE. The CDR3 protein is CASSVVQGVGTEAFF. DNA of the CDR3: TGTGCCAGCAGCGTTGTACAGGGGGTGGGGACTGAAGCTTTCTTT.

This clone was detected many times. CDR3 sequence reads: CASSLVARGDYGYTF. Here the CDR3 DNA reads TGTGCCAGCAGCTTAGTGGCCAGGGGAGACTATGGCTACACCTTC. The rearrangement joins TRBV7-2 to TRBJ1-2; the D gene is possibly TRBD1 (6 bases). CDR1 is SGHTA, CDR2 FQGNSA, per germline. Trimming pared 1 base from V and 3 bases from J, leaving 12 bases between. This CDR3 spans 15 amino acids.

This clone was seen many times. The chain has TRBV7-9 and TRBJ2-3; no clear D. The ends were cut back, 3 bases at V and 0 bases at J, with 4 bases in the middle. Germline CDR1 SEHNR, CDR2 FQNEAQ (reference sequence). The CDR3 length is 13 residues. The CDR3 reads CASSLVSTDTQYF. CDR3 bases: TGTGCCAGCAGCTTGGTTAGCACAGATACGCAGTATTTT.

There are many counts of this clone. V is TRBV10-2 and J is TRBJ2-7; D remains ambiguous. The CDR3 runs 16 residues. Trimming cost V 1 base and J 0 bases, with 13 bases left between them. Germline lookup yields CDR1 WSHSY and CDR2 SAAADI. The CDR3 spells CASSEYSSGSSYEQYF. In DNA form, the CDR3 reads TGCGCCAGCAGTGAGTATTCTAGTGGGTCCTCCTACGAGCAGTACTTC.

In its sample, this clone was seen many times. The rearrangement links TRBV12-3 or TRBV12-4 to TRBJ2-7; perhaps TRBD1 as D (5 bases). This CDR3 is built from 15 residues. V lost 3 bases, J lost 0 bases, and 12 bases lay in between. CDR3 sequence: CASSFDSRTSYEQYF. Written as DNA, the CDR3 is TGTGCCAGCAGTTTCGACAGTCGGACCTCCTACGAGCAGTACTTC.

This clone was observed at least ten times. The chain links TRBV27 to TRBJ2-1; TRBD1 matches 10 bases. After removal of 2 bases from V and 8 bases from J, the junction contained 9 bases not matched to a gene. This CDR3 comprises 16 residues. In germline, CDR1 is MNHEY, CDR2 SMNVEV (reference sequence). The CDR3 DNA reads TGTGCCAGCAGTTTAACCGACAGGGGGCGCAGTCATGAGCAGTTCTTC. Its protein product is CASSLTDRGRSHEQFF.